Following are 14 T cell receptor beta chains from one sample sequenced in a study of cytomegalovirus exposure and HLA in healthy donors. Amplification used 60 Vbeta primers and 13 Jbeta primers. TCRdb keeps only in-frame clones here, not all; method: immunoSEQ multiplex PCR. The data contain a few hundred thousand clones, 70% to 80% of them singletons. The source material was PBMCs. The receptor set was obtained from a girl aged 2 to 9 in good health and CMV-seronegative.

V and J are TRBV14 and TRBJ2-7; TRBD2 matches at 10 bases. V lost 0 bases, J lost 5 bases, and 4 bases stayed unmatched. Germline V gene sequence: CDR1 SGHDN, CDR2 FVKESK. The CDR3 has 15 residues. Here the CDR3 reads CASSQETSGWNEQYF. The CDR3, as DNA: TGTGCCAGCAGCCAAGAGACTAGCGGGTGGAACGAGCAGTACTTC.

The chain joins TRBV2 to TRBJ1-5, with TRBD1 matching 8 bases. CDR1 and CDR2 (germline): SNHLY, FYNNEI. J was trimmed by 7 bases and V by 5 bases; bases with no gene match: 7. This CDR3 has 14 residues. The CDR3 sequence: CASSLDRVRQPQHF. The CDR3 nucleotides read TGTGCCAGCAGTTTGGACAGGGTCAGGCAGCCCCAGCATTTT.

The chain joins TRBV5-1 to TRBJ2-7; TRBD2 matches at 9 bases. Germline V gene data show CDR1 as SGHRS and CDR2 as YFSETQ. V shed 2 bases and J 2 bases; nucleotides not matched to a gene: 5. The CDR3 consists of 15 residues. CDR3 DNA: TGCGCCAGCAGCTTCAAGACTAGCGGCCCCTACGAGCAGTACTTC. Amino acid sequence: CASSFKTSGPYEQYF.

This chain links TRBV10-3 with TRBJ1-6; tentative D call: TRBD1 (6 bases). Germline V gene lookup returns CDR1 ENHRY and CDR2 SYGVKD. The CDR3 consists of 14 residues. V gave up 7 bases and J gave up 4 bases, with 11 bases separating them. The CDR3 sequence: CAIKAGEYNSPLHF. CDR3 nucleotide sequence: TGTGCCATCAAGGCAGGGGAATATAATTCACCCCTCCACTTT.

The chain joins TRBV18 to TRBJ1-3; TRBD1 is a possible D gene (5 bases). CDR3 length: 15 amino acids. V lost 1 base to trimming and J lost 3 bases, with 10 bases between them. Looked up from germline, CDR1 is KGHSH and CDR2 is LQKENI. CDR3 protein: CASSPQGKSGNTIYF. CDR3 DNA sequence: TGTGCCAGCTCACCACAGGGGAAGAGTGGAAACACCATATATTTT.

Remarks on this clone: No conserved phenylalanine or tryptophan is present at the end of the CDR3, so a read error is the likely explanation. This sequence joins TRBV25-1 and TRBJ1-1; tentatively, D is TRBD1 (5 bases). Germline V CDR1 and CDR2: MGHDK, SYGVNS. V was pared by 4 bases and J by 0 bases, with 9 bases between. The CDR3 is made up of 14 amino acids. CDR3 sequence reads: CASSAKTVNTEAFL. The CDR3 DNA is TGTGCCAGCAGTGCAAAGACAGTGAACACTGAAGCTTTCCTT.

The chain has TRBV5-1 and TRBJ2-5; TRBD2 matches 9 bases. V shed 0 bases, J shed 9 bases, and the junction held 12 bases outside the gene matches. Germline V gives CDR1 SGHRS, CDR2 YFSETQ. This CDR3 is built from 16 residues. This CDR3 is CASSLGQEAGGRPQYF. The DNA for the CDR3 is TGCGCCAGCAGCTTGGGCCAAGAAGCGGGGGGTAGGCCCCAGTACTTC. The variable domain in full, with the rest retrieved from reference TRBV5-1 and TRBJ2-5, is KAGVTQTPRYLIKTRGQQVTLSCSPISGHRSVSWYQQTPGQGLQFLFEYFSETQRNKGNFPGRFSGRQFSNSRSEMNVSTLELGDSALYLCASSLGQEAGGRPQYFGPGTRLLVL.

The V gene is TRBV6-5, the J gene TRBJ1-2, with unresolved D. From germline, CDR1 is MNHEY and CDR2 SVGAGI. V lost 9 bases and J 5 bases, leaving 7 bases between the germline ends. The CDR3 is 10 amino acids. The CDR3 loop is CARERYGYTF. The DNA for the CDR3 is TGTGCCAGGGAGAGGTATGGCTACACCTTC.

This clone was seen only a few times. This chain links TRBV4-1 with TRBJ1-1; TRBD1 matches at 7 bases. J lost 1 base, V lost 4 bases, and 18 bases had no gene match. CDR1 is MGHRA and CDR2 is YSYEKL in the germline V gene. This CDR3 is built from 19 residues. The CDR3 spells CASSRLVEGAGGKNTEAFF. CDR3 DNA: TGCGCCAGCAGCCGTCTTGTTGAGGGGGCCGGGGGAAAGAACACTGAAGCTTTCTTT.

This clone was found once. The rearrangement links TRBV2 to TRBJ1-2; D not certain. Germline-derived CDR1 and CDR2 are SNHLY and FYNNEI. The CDR3 length is 12 residues. Trimming cost V 4 bases and J 6 bases, with 9 bases left between them. The CDR3 nucleotides read TGTGCCAGCAGTGGGGCGGGAGATGGCTACACCTTC. This gives the protein CASSGAGDGYTF.

This chain links TRBV5-4 with TRBJ1-1; 12 bases are a match to TRBD1. The ends lost 4 bases at V and 7 bases at J; junction bases unmatched: 8. Germline lookup yields CDR1 SGHNT and CDR2 YYREEE (reference sequence). The CDR3 has 15 residues. CDR3 residues: CASSLGTGGGSEAFF. The CDR3 DNA follows: TGTGCCAGCAGCCTAGGGACAGGGGGCGGGAGTGAAGCTTTCTTT.

The chain joins TRBV27 to TRBJ1-5; D unclear. CDR3 length: 15 amino acids. V was cut by 2 bases and J by 1 base, with 9 bases left in between. CDR1 and CDR2 (germline): MNHEY, SMNVEV (reference sequence). CDR3 residues: CASSLEAGSNQPQHF. In nucleotides, the CDR3 is TGTGCCAGCAGTTTAGAGGCTGGGAGCAATCAGCCCCAGCATTTT.

The V gene is TRBV12-5, the J gene TRBJ1-4; 10 bases line up with TRBD1. The germline V gene encodes CDR1 LGHNT and CDR2 FRNRAP. The CDR3 has 18 residues. The trim removed 6 bases at V and 6 bases at J, leaving 16 bases unmatched. CDR3 protein: CASGLTTGQGVRYEKLFF. In DNA, the CDR3 is TGTGCTAGTGGCCTAACCACCGGACAGGGGGTTCGGTATGAAAAACTGTTTTTT.

The V call is TRBV30, the J call TRBJ2-3, with unresolved D. The CDR3 covers 13 residues. The germline V and J ends were trimmed by 3 bases and 6 bases, with 13 bases remaining between them. Germline values: CDR1 GTSNPN, CDR2 SVGIG (reference sequence). The CDR3 nucleotides are TGTGCCTGGAGGAGGTGGATAATGGATACGCAGTATTTT. This gives the protein CAWRRWIMDTQYF.